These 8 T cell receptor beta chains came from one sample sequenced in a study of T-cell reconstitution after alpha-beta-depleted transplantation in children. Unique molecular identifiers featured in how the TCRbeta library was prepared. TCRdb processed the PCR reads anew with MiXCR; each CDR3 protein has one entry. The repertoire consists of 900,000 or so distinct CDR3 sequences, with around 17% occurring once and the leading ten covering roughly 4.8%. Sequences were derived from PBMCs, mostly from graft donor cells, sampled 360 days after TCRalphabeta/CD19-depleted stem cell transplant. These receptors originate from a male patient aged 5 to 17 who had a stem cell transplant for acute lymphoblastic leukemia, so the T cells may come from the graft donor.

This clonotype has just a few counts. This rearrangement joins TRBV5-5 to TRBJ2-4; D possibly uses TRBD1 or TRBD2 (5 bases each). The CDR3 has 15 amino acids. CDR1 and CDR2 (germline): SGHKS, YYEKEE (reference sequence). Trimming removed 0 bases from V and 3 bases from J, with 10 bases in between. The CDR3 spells CASSLGQSGKNIQYF. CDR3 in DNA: TGTGCCAGCAGCTTGGGACAGAGCGGCAAAAACATTCAGTACTTC.

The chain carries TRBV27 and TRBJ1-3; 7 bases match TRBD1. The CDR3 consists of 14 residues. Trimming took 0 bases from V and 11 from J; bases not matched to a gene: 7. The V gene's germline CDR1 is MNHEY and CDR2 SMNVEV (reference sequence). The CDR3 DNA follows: TGTGCCAGCAGTTTATCGGACAGGACGAAACCCATATATTTT. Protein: CASSLSDRTKPIYF.

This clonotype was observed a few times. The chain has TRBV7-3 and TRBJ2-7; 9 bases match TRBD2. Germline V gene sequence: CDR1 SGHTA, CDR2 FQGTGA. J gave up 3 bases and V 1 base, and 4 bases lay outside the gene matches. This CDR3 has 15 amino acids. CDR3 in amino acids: CASSLNSGSRYEQYF. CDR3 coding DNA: TGTGCCAGCAGCTTAAATAGCGGGAGTCGCTACGAGCAGTACTTC.

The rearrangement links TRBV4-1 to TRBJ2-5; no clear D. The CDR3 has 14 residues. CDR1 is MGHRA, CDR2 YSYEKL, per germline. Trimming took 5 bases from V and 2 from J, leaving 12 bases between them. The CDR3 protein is CASSWVPPQETQYF. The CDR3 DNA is TGCGCCAGCAGCTGGGTCCCTCCGCAAGAGACCCAGTACTTC.

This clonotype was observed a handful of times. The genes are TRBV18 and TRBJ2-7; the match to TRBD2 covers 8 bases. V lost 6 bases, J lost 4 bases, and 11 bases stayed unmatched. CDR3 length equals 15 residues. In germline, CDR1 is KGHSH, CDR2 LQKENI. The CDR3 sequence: CASSLAGGVIYEQYF. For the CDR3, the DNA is TGTGCCAGCTCCTTGGCGGGAGGTGTAATTTACGAGCAGTACTTC.

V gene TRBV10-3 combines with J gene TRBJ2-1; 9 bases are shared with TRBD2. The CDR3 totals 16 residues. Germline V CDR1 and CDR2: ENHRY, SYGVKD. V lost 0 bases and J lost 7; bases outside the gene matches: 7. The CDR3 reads CAISESGVAGVNEQFF. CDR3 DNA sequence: TGTGCCATCAGTGAGTCGGGGGTAGCGGGAGTGAATGAGCAGTTCTTC.

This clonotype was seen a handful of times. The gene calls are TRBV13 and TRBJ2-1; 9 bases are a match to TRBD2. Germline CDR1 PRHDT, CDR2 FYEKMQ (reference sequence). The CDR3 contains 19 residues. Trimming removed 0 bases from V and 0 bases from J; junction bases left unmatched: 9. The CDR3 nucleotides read TGTGCCAGCAGCTTAGGTCTCTGGGGCGGGAGGGCCTCCTACAATGAGCAGTTCTTC. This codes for CASSLGLWGGRASYNEQFF. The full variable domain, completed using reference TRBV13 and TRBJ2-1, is AAGVIQSPRHLIKEKRETATLKCYPIPRHDTVYWYQQGPGQDPQFLISFYEKMQSDKGSIPDRFSAQQFSDYHSELNMSSLELGDSALYFCASSLGLWGGRASYNEQFFGPGTRLTVL.

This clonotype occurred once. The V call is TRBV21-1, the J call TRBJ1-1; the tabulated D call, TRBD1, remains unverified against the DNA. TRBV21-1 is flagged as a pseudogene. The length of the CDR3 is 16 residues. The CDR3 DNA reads TGTGCCAGCAGCAAAAGGGGGACAGACACAAACACTGAAGCTTTCTTT. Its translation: CASSKRGTDTNTEAFF.